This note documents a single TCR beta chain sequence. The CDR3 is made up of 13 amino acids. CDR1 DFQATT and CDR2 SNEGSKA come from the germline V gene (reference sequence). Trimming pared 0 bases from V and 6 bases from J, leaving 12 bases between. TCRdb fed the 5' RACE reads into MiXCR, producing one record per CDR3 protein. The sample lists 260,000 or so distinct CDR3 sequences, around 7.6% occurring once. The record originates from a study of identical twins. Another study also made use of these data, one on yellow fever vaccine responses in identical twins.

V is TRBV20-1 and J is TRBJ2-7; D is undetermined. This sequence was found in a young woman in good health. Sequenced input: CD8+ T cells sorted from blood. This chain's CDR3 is CSARDRAGFEQYV. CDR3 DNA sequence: TGCAGTGCTAGAGATCGGGCCGGGTTCGAGCAGTACGTC.